These 29 T cell receptor beta chains were all obtained from the same sample, sequenced in a study of T cells in Graves' hyperthyroidism and ophthalmopathy. Amplification targeted TCR beta CDR3 regions from RNA transcripts. The HTBI set primed first-round TCR CDR3 RT-PCR. From the multiplex PCR reads, TCRdb called clonotypes with MiXCR, one entry per CDR3 protein. Among fewer than 700,000 distinct CDR3 sequences, roughly 15% were seen once, and the ten largest hold 3.5% to 4%. Source material: blood. The receptors derive from a woman in her thirties with Graves' hyperthyroidism.

This clonotype showed up many times. The chain is built from TRBV2 and TRBJ2-3; TRBD2 agrees at 8 bases. CDR1 and CDR2 (germline): SNHLY, FYNNEI. This CDR3 is built from 12 residues. The ends lost 7 bases at V and 6 bases at J; junction bases unmatched: 3. As DNA, the CDR3 is TGTGCCAGCAAGCGGGAGAGGGATACGCAGTATTTT. The encoded protein is CASKRERDTQYF.

This clonotype was counted at least ten times. The chain joins TRBV20-1 to TRBJ2-3; TRBD2 matches 13 bases. This CDR3 contains 16 residues. Germline CDR1 and CDR2: DFQATT and SNEGSKA (reference sequence). V shed 3 bases, J shed 2 bases, and the junction held 5 bases outside the gene matches. CDR3 region: CSASPGLAGITDTQYF. CDR3 sequence (DNA): TGCAGTGCTAGCCCGGGACTAGCGGGAATCACAGATACGCAGTATTTT.

This clonotype has ten or more counts. The chain joins TRBV2 to TRBJ2-7, with D perhaps TRBD2 (6 bases). V gave up 1 base and J gave up 1 base, with 11 bases separating them. The length of the CDR3 is 15 residues. The germline V gene has CDR1 SNHLY and CDR2 FYNNEI. This CDR3 reads CASSEERGGSYEQYF. The CDR3 region has the DNA TGTGCCAGCAGTGAAGAGAGGGGAGGTTCCTACGAGCAGTACTTC.

This rearrangement joins TRBV18 to TRBJ1-5, with a possible D match to TRBD1 (5 bases). The germline gives CDR1 KGHSH, CDR2 LQKENI. CDR3 length: 13 amino acids. Trimming removed 3 bases from V and 7 bases from J, with 10 bases in between. CDR3 sequence: CASSPGRDQPQHF. DNA for the CDR3: TGTGCCAGCTCACCCGGCCGGGACCAGCCCCAGCATTTT.

This clonotype came up many times. This chain uses TRBV7-2 with TRBJ2-7; the match to TRBD2 covers 10 bases. J was trimmed by 0 bases and V by 0 bases; bases with no gene match: 5. The CDR3 runs 17 residues. Germline V gene lookup returns CDR1 SGHTA and CDR2 FQGNSA. CDR3 protein: CASSLAFASGSSYEQYF. The CDR3 nucleotides read TGTGCCAGCAGCTTAGCGTTTGCTAGCGGGAGCTCCTACGAGCAGTACTTC.

This clonotype was observed many times. This sequence joins TRBV27 and TRBJ2-2; D is undetermined. This CDR3 has 12 amino acids. In germline, CDR1 is MNHEY, CDR2 SMNVEV (reference sequence). The ends were cut back, 4 bases at V and 4 bases at J, with 4 bases in the middle. The CDR3 is CASSWGTGELFF. For the CDR3, the DNA is TGTGCCAGCAGTTGGGGCACCGGGGAGCTGTTTTTT.

The CDR3 nucleotides are TGTGCCAGCAGTGATTTAGCGGGAGGCACCGGGGAGCTGTTTTTT. This translates into CASSDLAGGTGELFF. V and J are TRBV2 and TRBJ2-2; 10 bases map to TRBD2. With V trimmed by 3 bases and J by 4 bases, 2 bases remained unmatched. CDR1 is SNHLY and CDR2 is FYNNEI in the germline V gene. There are 15 residues in the CDR3.

The chain couples TRBV19 to TRBJ1-1; a weak D match, TRBD1 (6 bases). The CDR3 has 14 amino acids. Germline V gene lookup returns CDR1 LNHDA and CDR2 SQIVND (reference sequence). With 6 bases removed from V and 1 base from J, the gap between germline ends came to 12 bases. CDR3 bases: TGTGCCAGTAGCCCGGGACACACGAACACTGAAGCTTTCTTT. Its translation: CASSPGHTNTEAFF.

This clonotype was observed many times. The V and J genes are TRBV20-1 and TRBJ2-1; 8 positions match TRBD2. After removal of 3 bases from V and 4 bases from J, the junction contained 5 bases not matched to a gene. The CDR3 loop spans 14 amino acids. Germline assignment: CDR1 DFQATT and CDR2 SNEGSKA (reference sequence). CDR3 coding DNA: TGCAGTGCTAGCGGGAGGGTACATTACAATGAGCAGTTCTTC. Residues: CSASGRVHYNEQFF.

This clonotype has a single count. This sequence joins TRBV20-1 and TRBJ1-5, with TRBD1 matching 7 bases. Germline CDR1 is DFQATT and CDR2 is SNEGSKA (reference sequence). This CDR3 has 17 residues. J was trimmed by 3 bases and V by 6 bases; bases with no gene match: 17. This chain's CDR3 is CSATLTGTEPTNQPQHF. CDR3 DNA: TGCAGTGCCACCCTTACCGGGACAGAACCCACCAATCAGCCCCAGCATTTT.

This clonotype appeared a few times. J is TRBJ2-1 and V is TRBV6-1, with D tentatively TRBD1 or TRBD2 (5 bases each). V lost 10 bases, J lost 6 bases, and 13 bases lay in between. Germline values: CDR1 MNHNS, CDR2 SASEGT. The CDR3 has 12 amino acids. The CDR3 region has the DNA TGTGCCACGCGAGGGGACCCCAATGAGCAGTTCTTC. Its protein product is CATRGDPNEQFF.

V gene TRBV15 combines with J gene TRBJ2-7; D may be TRBD1 or TRBD2 (5 bases each). The V end lost 3 bases, the J end lost 7 bases, and 22 bases lay between the germline ends. CDR1 is LNHNV and CDR2 is YYDKDF in the germline V gene (reference sequence). This CDR3 spans 16 amino acids. The CDR3: CATSSVYGTKWWEQYF. The CDR3, as DNA: TGTGCCACCAGCAGCGTATACGGGACCAAATGGTGGGAGCAGTACTTC.

This clonotype was detected a few times. The rearrangement joins TRBV20-1 to TRBJ2-7; 11 bases fit TRBD1. The CDR3 is 14 residues long. V lost 2 bases to trimming and J lost 5 bases; unmatched junction nucleotides: 5. Germline loops: CDR1 DFQATT, CDR2 SNEGSKA (reference sequence). The CDR3 reads CSARRTGGFHEQYF. The CDR3 DNA follows: TGCAGTGCTAGAAGGACAGGGGGCTTCCACGAGCAGTACTTC.

This clonotype came up many times. The gene calls are TRBV12-3 or TRBV12-4 and TRBJ2-7; D possibly matches TRBD1 or TRBD2 (7 bases each). The V and J ends lost 3 bases and 6 bases respectively, with 15 bases between them. The CDR3 totals 14 residues. The CDR3 nucleotides are TGTGCCAGCAGTTTGGGGGGCAGGGGGGGCGAGCAGTACTTC. Its protein product is CASSLGGRGGEQYF.

The rearrangement links TRBV5-1 to TRBJ1-4; a weak D match, TRBD1 (5 bases). The germline V gene has CDR1 SGHRS and CDR2 YFSETQ. V was shortened by 2 bases and J by 3 bases, with 11 bases between the two germline ends. The CDR3 loop spans 15 amino acids. The CDR3 sequence is CASSFSGTSNEKLFF. Written as DNA, the CDR3 is TGCGCCAGCAGCTTCTCCGGGACCTCTAATGAAAAACTGTTTTTT.

This clonotype was seen many times. V gene TRBV7-3 combines with J gene TRBJ2-5, with D perhaps matching TRBD2 (5 bases). There are 14 residues in the CDR3. V was clipped by 4 bases and J by 2 bases, with 11 bases between them. Germline V gene lookup returns CDR1 SGHTA and CDR2 FQGTGA. The CDR3 spells CASSSTGMQETQYF. The CDR3 DNA sequence: TGTGCCAGCAGCTCCACCGGGATGCAAGAGACCCAGTACTTC.

The sample holds a few counts of this clonotype. The chain has TRBV27 and TRBJ1-1; tentatively, D is TRBD1 (6 bases). Trimming removed 5 bases at V and 5 bases at J, with 15 bases between. CDR3 length: 14 residues. Germline V gene sequence: CDR1 MNHEY, CDR2 SMNVEV (reference sequence). CDR3 loop: CASSPAGAGTEAFF. As DNA, the CDR3 is TGTGCCAGCAGTCCCGCGGGGGCGGGAACTGAAGCTTTCTTT.

This clonotype occurred many times. The gene calls are TRBV7-3 and TRBJ2-1; TRBD2 agrees at 10 bases. The length of the CDR3 is 17 residues. The trim removed 1 base at V and 5 bases at J, leaving 8 bases unmatched. Germline V lookup: CDR1 SGHTA, CDR2 FQGTGA. CDR3 DNA: TGTGCCAGCAGCTTAAGTCCTAGGACTAGCGGTCACAATGAGCAGTTCTTC. Translating gives CASSLSPRTSGHNEQFF. The full variable domain, completed using reference TRBV7-3 and TRBJ2-1, is GAGVSQTPSNKVTEKGKYVELRCDPISGHTALYWYRQSLGQGPEFLIYFQGTGAADDSGLPNDRFFAVRPEGSVSTLKIQRTERGDSAVYLCASSLSPRTSGHNEQFFGPGTRLTVL.

Comments on this clonotype: This may be a read error, as it is one base from a much larger clone. V gene TRBV9 combines with J gene TRBJ2-1, with D possibly being TRBD2 (6 bases). The CDR3 has 13 residues. V was cut by 0 bases and J by 5 bases, with 6 bases left in between. From germline, CDR1 is SGDLS and CDR2 YYNGEE. CDR3 in DNA: TGTGCCAGCAGCGTAGGACTAGACAATGAGCAGTTCTTC. Protein: CASSVGLDNEQFF.

This clonotype was seen many times. The J gene is TRBJ2-5, the V gene TRBV18, with TRBD2 matching 8 bases. The CDR3 is made up of 15 amino acids. Germline V CDR1 and CDR2: KGHSH, LQKENI. V lost 3 bases, J lost 1 base, and 4 bases stayed unmatched. This CDR3 reads CASSPLAGTQETQYF. CDR3 coding DNA: TGTGCCAGCTCACCGCTAGCGGGCACCCAAGAGACCCAGTACTTC.

This clonotype was found many times. The J gene is TRBJ2-3, the V gene TRBV28; 9 positions agree with TRBD1. V lost 7 bases and J lost 4; bases outside the gene matches: 9. This CDR3 region has 15 residues. Germline CDR1 is MDHEN and CDR2 is SYDVKM. The CDR3 here is CASNPGTGNADTQYF. The CDR3 DNA reads TGTGCCAGCAACCCCGGGACAGGGAACGCAGATACGCAGTATTTT.

The sample holds a few counts of this clonotype. A much larger clone lies a single base off, so this may be a read error. The gene calls are TRBV6-4 and TRBJ2-1, with D tentatively TRBD1 (6 bases). Germline values: CDR1 MRHNA, CDR2 SNTAGT. V was shortened by 0 bases and J by 6 bases, with 6 bases between the two germline ends. This CDR3 has 13 residues. The CDR3 coding sequence is TGTGCCAGCAGTGACTCGGACAGCAATGAGCAGTTCTTC. Residues: CASSDSDSNEQFF.

The chain is built from TRBV9 and TRBJ2-3, with a weak D call TRBD2 (5 bases). The CDR3 spans 17 residues. V shed 4 bases and J shed 4 bases, with 22 bases lying between them. CDR1 SGDLS and CDR2 YYNGEE come from the germline V gene. This CDR3 is CASSPTLASPPPDTQYF. CDR3 DNA: TGTGCCAGCAGCCCTACGCTAGCTTCTCCACCTCCAGATACGCAGTATTTT.

The J gene is TRBJ2-3, the V gene TRBV10-3; no clear D gene. The CDR3 contains 14 residues. Per germline, CDR1 ENHRY and CDR2 SYGVKD. Deletions cut 0 bases from V and 4 bases from J, with 8 bases between. This CDR3 reads CAISESLVADTQYF. The CDR3 coding sequence is TGTGCCATCAGTGAGTCGTTGGTAGCAGATACGCAGTATTTT.

This clonotype was seen repeatedly, ten times or more. This rearrangement joins TRBV20-1 to TRBJ2-3, with D unresolved. This CDR3 spans 12 amino acids. Trimming stripped 6 bases from V and 2 bases from J, with 9 bases between. Looked up from germline, CDR1 is DFQATT and CDR2 is SNEGSKA (reference sequence). CDR3 in DNA: TGCAGTGCAGCCCTATACACAGATACGCAGTATTTT. Residues: CSAALYTDTQYF.

This clonotype was counted ten times or more. This chain connects TRBV12-3 or TRBV12-4 to TRBJ2-3, with TRBD2 identical over 7 bases. The trim removed 3 bases at V and 4 bases at J, leaving 1 base unmatched. The CDR3 runs 13 residues. Here the CDR3 DNA reads TGTGCCAGCAGTTTTGCGGGGGCAGATACGCAGTATTTT. Its protein is CASSFAGADTQYF.

This clonotype was counted only a few times. The rearrangement links TRBV7-2 to TRBJ1-2, with 7 nucleotides matching TRBD1. There are 14 residues in the CDR3. Trimming at V came to 5 bases and at J to 7 bases, leaving 10 bases not matched to a gene. CDR1 and CDR2 (germline): SGHTA, FQGNSA. In nucleotides, the CDR3 is TGTGCCAGCAGCAGAGATGGACAGGCTTTTGGCTACACCTTC. Translation: CASSRDGQAFGYTF.

This clonotype was counted a few times. This chain connects TRBV28 to TRBJ2-3, with 8 bases identical to TRBD2. V dropped 10 bases and J dropped 3; count of bases not matched to a gene: 6. In germline, CDR1 is MDHEN, CDR2 SYDVKM. CDR3 length: 13 residues. This CDR3 reads CATGGEGTDTQYF. CDR3 coding DNA: TGTGCCACCGGGGGGGAGGGGACAGATACGCAGTATTTT. The whole variable domain, filled in from reference TRBV28 and TRBJ2-3, reads DVKVTQSSRYLVKRTGEKVFLECVQDMDHENMFWYRQDPGLGLRLIYFSYDVKMKEKGDIPEGYSVSREKKERFSLILESASTNQTSMYLCATGGEGTDTQYFGPGTRLTVL.

This clonotype was detected ten times or more. This chain connects TRBV28 to TRBJ1-2; no reliable D call. The germline V gene has CDR1 MDHEN and CDR2 SYDVKM. This CDR3 spans 12 amino acids. V lost 3 bases and J 10 bases, leaving 12 bases between the germline ends. This chain's CDR3 is CASSLSEGIYTF. The CDR3 nucleotides are TGTGCCAGCAGTTTGAGTGAAGGGATCTACACCTTC.